Detailed here is one T cell receptor beta chain. Its antigen remains unknown. The table came from immunoSEQ multiplex PCR; TCRdb's copy has only in-frame clones and leaves some out. Here the sample spans 25,000 to 35,000 clones, approximately 91% being singletons. This entry belongs to a study of T cells in localized non-small cell lung cancer. Whole-study results and caveats: Blood T cell density predicted longer survival; adjacent-lung clonality, shorter.

Germline V gene data show CDR1 as SGHVS and CDR2 as FQNEAQ. The ends were cut back, 4 bases at V and 0 bases at J, with 13 bases in the middle. CDR3 length: 15 amino acids. The sequencing used peripheral blood mononuclear cells, collected before any cancer treatment. The V call is TRBV7-8, the J call TRBJ2-7; maybe TRBD2 (5 bases). The TCR originated in a woman aged 40-75 years with stage III lung adenocarcinoma. The CDR3 loop is CASSWAQAGSYEQYF. The CDR3 nucleotides are TGTGCCAGCAGCTGGGCGCAGGCGGGCTCCTACGAGCAGTACTTC.